The TCR beta chain described here comes from a study of metastatic and nonmetastatic thyroid tumors. About this clone itself: Its antigen is as yet unknown.

TCRdb re-clonotyped the PCR reads through MiXCR. The sample consists of 20,000 to 25,000 clones, around 17% of them appearing once. Thyroid surgery took place with no prior treatment in any patient. Study-level points and caveats: Significantly greater TCR beta diversity was reportedly found in malignant thyroid tumors than in benign nodules (in blood and tumor).

Sample: blood. This clonotype was sampled from a male donor with papillary thyroid cancer or a benign thyroid nodule (not recorded which). Some clones in this sample may be carry-over from other donors' samples.

The CDR3 loop reads CASSFGTGSNQPQHF. CDR3 in DNA: TGTGCCAGCAGTTTCGGGACAGGGAGTAATCAGCCCCAGCATTTT. This chain connects TRBV6-5 to TRBJ1-5; TRBD1 aligns across 9 bases. Germline V CDR1 and CDR2: MNHEY, SVGAGI. There are 15 residues in the CDR3. J lost 4 bases, V lost 4 bases, and 5 bases had no gene match.